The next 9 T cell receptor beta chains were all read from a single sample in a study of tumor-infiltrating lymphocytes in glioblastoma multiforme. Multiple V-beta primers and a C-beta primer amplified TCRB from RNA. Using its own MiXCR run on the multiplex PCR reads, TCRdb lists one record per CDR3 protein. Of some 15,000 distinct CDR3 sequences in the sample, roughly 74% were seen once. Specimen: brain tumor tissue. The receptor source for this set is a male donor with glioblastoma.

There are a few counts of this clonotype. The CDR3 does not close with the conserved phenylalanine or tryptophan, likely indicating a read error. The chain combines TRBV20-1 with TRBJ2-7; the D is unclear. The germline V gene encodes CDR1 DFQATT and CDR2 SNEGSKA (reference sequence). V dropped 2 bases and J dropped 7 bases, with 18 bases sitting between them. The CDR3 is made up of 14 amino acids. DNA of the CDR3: TGCAGTGCTAGAAACCTAGAGGATAAGTGGGAGCAGTACCTC. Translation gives CSARNLEDKWEQYL.

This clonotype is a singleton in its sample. CDR3 residues: CASRLAGAYNEQFF. The CDR3 DNA reads TGCGCCAGCAGACTAGCGGGGGCGTACAATGAGCAGTTCTTC. The chain recombines TRBV10-2 with TRBJ2-1, with TRBD2 matching over 11 bases. The germline V gene encodes CDR1 WSHSY and CDR2 SAAADI. Trimming cost V 6 bases and J 4 bases; bases outside gene matches: 2. This CDR3 region has 14 residues.

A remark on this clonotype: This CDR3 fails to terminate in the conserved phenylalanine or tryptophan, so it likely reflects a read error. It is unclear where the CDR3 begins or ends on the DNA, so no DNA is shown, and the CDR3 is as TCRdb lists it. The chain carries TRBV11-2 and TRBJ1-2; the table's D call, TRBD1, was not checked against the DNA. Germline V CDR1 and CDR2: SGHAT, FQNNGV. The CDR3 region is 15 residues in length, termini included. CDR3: CASSLSSGAGYGHTL.

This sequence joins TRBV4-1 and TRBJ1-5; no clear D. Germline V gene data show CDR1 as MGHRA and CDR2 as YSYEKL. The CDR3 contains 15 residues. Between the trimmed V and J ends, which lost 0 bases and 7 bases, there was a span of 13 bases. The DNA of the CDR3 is TGCGCCAGCAGCCAAGATCAAAAGGGTGGACAGCCCCAGCATTTT. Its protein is CASSQDQKGGQPQHF.

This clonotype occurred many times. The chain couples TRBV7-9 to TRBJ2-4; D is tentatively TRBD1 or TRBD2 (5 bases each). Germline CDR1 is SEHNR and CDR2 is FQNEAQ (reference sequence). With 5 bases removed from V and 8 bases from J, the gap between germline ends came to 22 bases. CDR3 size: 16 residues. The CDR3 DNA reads TGTGCCAGCAGCCCCGGATGGGACCACATCCCTTACATTCAGTACTTC. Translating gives CASSPGWDHIPYIQYF.

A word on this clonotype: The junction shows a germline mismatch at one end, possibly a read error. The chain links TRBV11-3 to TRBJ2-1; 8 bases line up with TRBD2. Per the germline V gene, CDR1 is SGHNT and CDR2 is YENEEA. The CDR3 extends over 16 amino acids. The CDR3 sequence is CASSIERGQGGNEQFF. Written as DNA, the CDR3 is TGTGCCAGCAGCATAGAGCGGGGGCAGGGTGGCAATGAGCAGTTCTTC.

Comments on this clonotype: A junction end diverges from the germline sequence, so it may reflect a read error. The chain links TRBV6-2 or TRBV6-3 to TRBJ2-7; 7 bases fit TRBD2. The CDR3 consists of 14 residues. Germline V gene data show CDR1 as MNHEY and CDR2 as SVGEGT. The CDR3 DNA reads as TGTGCCTGCAGGCCTGGGGCTAGCGGTCACGAGCAGTACTTC. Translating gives CACRPGASGHEQYF.

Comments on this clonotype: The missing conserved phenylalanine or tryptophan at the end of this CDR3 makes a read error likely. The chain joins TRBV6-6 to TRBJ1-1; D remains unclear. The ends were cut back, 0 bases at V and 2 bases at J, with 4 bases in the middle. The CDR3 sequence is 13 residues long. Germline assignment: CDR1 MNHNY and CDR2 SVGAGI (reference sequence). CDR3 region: CASSYSDNTEAFS. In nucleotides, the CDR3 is TGTGCCAGCAGTTACTCGGACAACACTGAAGCTTTCTCT.

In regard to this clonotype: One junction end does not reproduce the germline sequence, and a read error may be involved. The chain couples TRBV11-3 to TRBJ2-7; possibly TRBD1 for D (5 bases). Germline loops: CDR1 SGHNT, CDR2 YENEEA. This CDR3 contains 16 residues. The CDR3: CASSPPDNRHLGEQYF. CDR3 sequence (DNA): TGCGCCAGCAGTCCCCCGGACAACCGGCACCTGGGCGAGCAGTACTTC. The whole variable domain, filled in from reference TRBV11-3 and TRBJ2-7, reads EAGVVQSPRYKIIEKKQPVAFWCNPISGHNTLYWYLQNLGQGPELLIRYENEEAVDDSQLPKDRFSAERLKGVDSTLKIQPAELGDSAVYLCASSPPDNRHLGEQYFGPGTRLTVT.